What follows describes a single TCR beta chain. Germline and genes here are mouse. The observed sequence ends 4 residues before the CDR3 terminus, with the missing tail filled in from the germline J gene. Extracted from the samples, RNA was reverse transcribed into cDNA to serve as the sequencing template. Method: immunoSEQ multiplex PCR; TCRdb's copy keeps in-frame clones and lacks some. The repertoire consists of approximately 280,000 clones, none detected only once. Trimming removed 6 bases from V and 0 bases from J; junction bases left unmatched: 3. In germline, CDR1 is NSQYPW, CDR2 LRSPGD (reference sequence). The CDR3 is made up of 15 amino acids. Markers including CD4, CD8alpha, NKG2D and NKG2ACE guided sorting of pooled cutaneous lymph node cells. This specimen comes from a study of CD8+ T cells in alopecia areata.

This TCR came from a C3H/HeJ mouse with alopecia areata. Strain haplotype (MHC): H2-k. Sequencing used CD4+ T cells sorted from a lymph node. The V and J genes are TRBV1 and TRBJ2-3; 10 bases are shared with TRBD2. The covered CDR3 bases are TGCACCTGCAGAGGACTGGGGGCCAGTGCAGAA. Its protein is CTCRGLGASAE. The CDR3 in full is CTCRGLGASAETLYF.